This TCR beta chain was observed in a study of CD8 T cells in ankylosing spondylitis. Unmatched junction bases numbered 5, after V lost 3 bases and J lost 6 bases. Germline V CDR1 and CDR2: DFQATT, SNEGSKA (reference sequence). This CDR3 has 14 amino acids. TCRdb reanalysed the 5' RACE reads using MiXCR and keeps one entry per CDR3 protein. The data contain approximately 140,000 distinct CDR3 sequences, under 45% of them singletons. Overall study results and limits: Earlier authors reported some of these motif variants in reactive arthritis synovial fluid and blood. Matched ankylosing spondylitis synovial fluid reportedly contained a significantly enriched population of disease-linked clones.

Concerning this clonotype itself: Its cognate antigen is unknown.

Sequencing was carried out using synovial fluid, either unsorted or a sorted T cell fraction (not recorded which). This clonotype was sampled from a male donor with ankylosing spondylitis. This rearrangement joins TRBV20-1 to TRBJ2-3; TRBD1 matches at 11 bases. CDR3 nucleotides: TGCAGTGCTAGCCGGGACAGGGGGTTTGATACGCAGTATTTT. It yields the protein CSASRDRGFDTQYF.